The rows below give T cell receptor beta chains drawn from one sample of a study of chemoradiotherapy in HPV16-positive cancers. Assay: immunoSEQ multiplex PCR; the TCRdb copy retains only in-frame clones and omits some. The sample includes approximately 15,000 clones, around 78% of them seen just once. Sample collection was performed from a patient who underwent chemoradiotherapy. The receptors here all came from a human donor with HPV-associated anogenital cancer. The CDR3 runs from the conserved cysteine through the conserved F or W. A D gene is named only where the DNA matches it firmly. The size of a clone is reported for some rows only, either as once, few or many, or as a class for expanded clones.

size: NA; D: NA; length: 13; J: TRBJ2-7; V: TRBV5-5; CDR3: CASSRAALYEQYF; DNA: TGTGCCAGCAGCCGGGCAGCCCTCTACGAGCAGTACTTC
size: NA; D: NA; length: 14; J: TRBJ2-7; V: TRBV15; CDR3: CATSSSVTYYEQYF; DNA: TGTGCCACCAGCAGCTCTGTCACGTACTACGAGCAGTACTTC
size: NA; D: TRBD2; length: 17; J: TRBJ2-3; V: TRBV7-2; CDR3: CASSLSQGGGARDTQYF; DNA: TGTGCCAGCAGCCTCAGTCAGGGCGGGGGGGCTCGAGATACGCAGTATTTT
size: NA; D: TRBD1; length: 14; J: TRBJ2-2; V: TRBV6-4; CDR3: CASSRQGNTGELFF; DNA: TGTGCCAGCAGCCGACAGGGGAACACCGGGGAGCTGTTTTTT
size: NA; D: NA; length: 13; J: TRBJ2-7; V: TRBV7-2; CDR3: CASSQGTLREQYF; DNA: TGTGCCAGCAGCCAGGGGACTCTCAGGGAGCAGTACTTC
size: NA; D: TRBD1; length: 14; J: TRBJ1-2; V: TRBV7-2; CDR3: CASSSKTGGLGYTF; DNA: TGTGCCAGCAGCTCCAAGACAGGGGGCTTGGGCTACACCTTC
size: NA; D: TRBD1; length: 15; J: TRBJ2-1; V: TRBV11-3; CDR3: CASSGTGAPYNEQFF; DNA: TGTGCCAGCAGTGGGACAGGGGCCCCCTACAATGAGCAGTTCTTC
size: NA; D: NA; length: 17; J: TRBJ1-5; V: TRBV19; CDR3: CASSTRDIYTENQPQHF; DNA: TGTGCCAGTAGTACCAGGGACATTTACACCGAAAATCAGCCCCAGCATTTT
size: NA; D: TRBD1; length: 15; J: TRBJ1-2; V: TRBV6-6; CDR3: CASSCLDRGCYGYTF; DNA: TGTGCCAGCAGCTGTCTGGACAGGGGGTGCTATGGCTACACCTTC
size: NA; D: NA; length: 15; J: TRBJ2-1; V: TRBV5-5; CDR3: CASSLDAGYPNEQFF; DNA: TGTGCCAGCAGCTTGGACGCGGGGTACCCCAATGAGCAGTTCTTC
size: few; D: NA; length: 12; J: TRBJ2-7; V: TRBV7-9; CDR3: CASSDLGYEQYF; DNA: TGTGCCAGCAGCGACTTGGGGTACGAGCAGTACTTC
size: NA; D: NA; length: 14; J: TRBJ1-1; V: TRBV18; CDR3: CASSPPGDGRRAFF; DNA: TGTGCCAGCTCACCACCGGGCGATGGAAGAAGAGCTTTCTTT
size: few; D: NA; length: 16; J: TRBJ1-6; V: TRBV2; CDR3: CASSNGERVNNSPLHF; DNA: TGTGCCAGCAGTAATGGGGAAAGGGTCAACAATTCACCCCTCCACTTT
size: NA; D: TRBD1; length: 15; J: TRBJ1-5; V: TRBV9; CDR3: CASSTGGTGNQPQHF; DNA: TGTGCCAGCAGTACAGGGGGCACGGGCAATCAGCCCCAGCATTTT
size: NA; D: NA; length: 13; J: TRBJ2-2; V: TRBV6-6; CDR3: CASSSDGAGELFF; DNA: TGTGCCAGCAGTTCGGACGGGGCCGGGGAGCTGTTTTTT
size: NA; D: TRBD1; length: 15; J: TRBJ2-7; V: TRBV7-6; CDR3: CASSLGTGVSYEQYF; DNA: TGTGCCAGCAGCTTGGGGACAGGGGTCTCCTACGAGCAGTACTTC
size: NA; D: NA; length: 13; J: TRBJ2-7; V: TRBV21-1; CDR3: CASIRDSTYEQYF; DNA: TGTGCCAGCATCCGTGACAGCACCTACGAGCAGTACTTC
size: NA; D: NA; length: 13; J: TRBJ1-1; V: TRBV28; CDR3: CASSFNRRWEAFF; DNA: TGTGCCAGCAGTTTTAACCGTAGATGGGAAGCTTTCTTT
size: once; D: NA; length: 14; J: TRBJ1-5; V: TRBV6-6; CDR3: CASSYKASNQPQHF; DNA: TGTGCCAGCAGTTATAAGGCCAGCAATCAGCCTCAGCATTTT
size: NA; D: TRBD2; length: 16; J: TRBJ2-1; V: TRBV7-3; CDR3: CASSLRGGVGYNEQFF; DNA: TGTGCCAGCAGCCTGCGGGGAGGGGTGGGATACAATGAGCAGTTCTTC